Only a few counts were recorded for the clone carrying this TCR beta chain. This sample was included in a study of patients and donors after allogeneic stem cell transplantation. TCRdb passed the RT-PCR reads through MiXCR, listing each CDR3 protein once. The data contain about a million distinct CDR3 sequences, more than 15% of them seen just once; the ten biggest clones take up 5% to 7.5%. This receptor was taken from a human donor who was either an allogeneic HSCT recipient or a stem cell or donor lymphocyte infusion donor (not recorded which). It is not recorded whose cells these are; they may come from a transplant donor. The source material was blood, either unsorted or a sorted T cell fraction (not recorded which).

CDR3 sequence reads: CATSAVRAAAGELFF. The CDR3, as DNA: TGTGCCACCAGTGCTGTACGGGCTGCTGCCGGGGAGCTGTTTTTT. The chain combines TRBV24-1 with TRBJ2-2; D gene ambiguous. Germline V gene data show CDR1 as KGHDR and CDR2 as SFDVKD. Trimming pared 5 bases from V and 6 bases from J, leaving 15 bases between. This CDR3 has 15 residues.